This T cell receptor (beta chain) came from a study of T cell responses to AZD1222 COVID-19 vaccine. Whole-study findings and limits: Reportedly, nearly half the spike-specific TCRs target unmutated variant regions. Only a handful of AZD1222 recipients were seropositive at baseline.

V dropped 6 bases and J dropped 1 base, with 15 bases sitting between them. This CDR3 comprises 15 residues. CDR1 is MDHEN and CDR2 is SYDVKM in the germline V gene. Profiling relied on immunoSEQ multiplex PCR, and the TCRdb table lists in-frame clones only, not all of them. The sample carries tens of thousands of clones, roughly 86% recorded once. This clone was recorded once. What it recognizes is unknown. Sequenced here: peripheral blood, sampled on day 0 of AZD1222 vaccination. This chain links TRBV28 with TRBJ1-2; maybe TRBD1 (5 bases). The receptor comes from an adult in good health. CDR3 loop: CASSHSRGINYGYTF. The CDR3 DNA reads as TGTGCCAGCAGCCATAGTCGGGGCATTAACTATGGCTACACCTTC.